The next 15 T cell receptor delta chains were all read from a single sample in a study of gamma-delta chains in newborns, infants, children. TCRdb reapplied CATT to the reads. The sample holds under 8,000 delta-chain clones, around 2% seen once. What was sequenced was blood. These receptors were collected from a child who was a newborn, infant or young child, either healthy, febrile or measles-vaccinated (not recorded which).

On this clone itself: It may be a read error: a sequence one base away is much more abundant. This same CDR3 is encoded by further DNA sequences in the sample. V is TRDV1 and J is TRDJ1, with 10 positions matching TRDD3. This CDR3 is built from 20 residues. Germline CDR1 reads TSWWSYY; CDR2 reads QGS. CDR3 in amino acids: CALGEQGWGIPLQGTDKLIF. CDR3 DNA: TGTGCCCTTGGGGAACAGGGGTGGGGGATACCCCTTCAGGGGACCGATAAACTCATCTTT.

Notes on this clone: TCRdb shows a much larger clone's protein in place of this DNA's translation, and the two differ at residue 13, likely through a read error; the protein shown is translated from the DNA. V usage is TRDV2 and J usage is TRDJ3; the match to TRDD3 covers 12 bases. The CDR3 spans 18 residues. The V gene end was trimmed by 2 bases and the J gene end by 12 bases; junction bases not matched to a gene: 13. From germline, CDR1 is GEAIGNYY and CDR2 EKD. The CDR3 reads CACDSTGGYSWDVRQMFF. The DNA of the CDR3 is TGTGCCTGTGACAGTACTGGGGGATACTCCTGGGACGTCCGACAGATGTTTTTC.

On this clone itself: Given a much more abundant clone one base away, this may be a read error. Other DNA variants within this sample encode the same CDR3. As DNA, the CDR3 is TGTGCCTGTGACAGACTGGGGGATACGCACACCGACAAACTCATCTTT. Its translation is CACDRLGDTHTDKLIF. The chain joins TRDV2 to TRDJ1; 13 positions match TRDD3. From germline, CDR1 is GEAIGNYY and CDR2 EKD. The CDR3 length is 16 residues.

Comment on this clone: The mismatch at residue 7 between this DNA's translation and the TCRdb protein of a much larger clone likely reflects a read error; the protein shown is translated from the DNA. V usage is TRDV2 and J usage is TRDJ3, with TRDD3 identical over 8 bases. CDR1 is GEAIGNYY, CDR2 EKD, per germline. With 2 bases clipped from V and 2 bases from J, the junction kept 7 bases outside the gene matches. There are 18 residues in the CDR3. This chain's CDR3 is CACDKIPGDTWDTRQMFF. The CDR3 DNA is TGTGCCTGTGACAAAATACCGGGGGATACCTGGGACACCCGACAGATGTTTTTC.

This clone appeared a few times. The junction shows a germline mismatch at one end, possibly a read error. This same CDR3 is encoded by further DNA sequences in the sample. This chain connects TRDV2 to TRDJ3; TRDD3 agrees at 9 bases. The length of the CDR3 is 20 residues. CDR1 and CDR2 from the germline V gene are GEAIGNYY and EKD. CDR3: CACDTARGGYPSWDTRQMFF. CDR3 DNA sequence: TGTGCCTGTGACACTGCTCGCGGGGGATACCCCTCCTGGGACACCCGCCAGATGTTTTTC.

As to this clone: A read error is likely here: a far larger clone is one base away. Distinct nucleotide sequences in the sample also encode this CDR3. The rearrangement uses TRDV2 and TRDJ3, with TRDD3 matching over 7 bases. CDR1 and CDR2 from the germline V gene are GEAIGNYY and EKD. The CDR3 covers 20 residues. CDR3 coding DNA: TGTGCCTGTGCGGGGACTAGGATGGGGATAGTCCCCTGGGACACCCGGCAGATGTTTTTC. This encodes CACAGTRMGIVPWDTRQMFF.

This clone is medium-sized. The sample carries other DNA sequences with the same CDR3. The genes are TRDV2 and TRDJ3; 8 nucleotides align to TRDD3. CDR3 size: 21 residues. The germline gives CDR1 GEAIGNYY, CDR2 EKD. J lost 0 bases, V lost 2 bases, and 14 bases had no gene match. Here the CDR3 reads CACDRLGDPSWSSWDTRQMFF. The CDR3 nucleotides read TGTGCCTGTGACAGGCTGGGGGACCCCTCCTGGAGCTCCTGGGACACCCGACAGATGTTTTTC.

Notes on this clone: Mismatch with germline at one junction end may stem from a read error. The J gene is TRDJ3, the V gene TRDV2, with 9 nucleotides matching TRDD3. The CDR3 loop spans 18 amino acids. Germline V lookup: CDR1 GEAIGNYY, CDR2 EKD. CDR3 sequence (DNA): TGTGCCTGTGACAAAGTACTGGGGGAGTCCTGGGACACCCGACAGACGTTTTTC. The encoded protein is CACDKVLGESWDTRQTFF.

To note about this clone: A far larger clone lies a single base away; this is likely a read error. Different DNA sequences within this sample yield the same CDR3. This chain links TRAV29/DV5 with TRDJ1, with TRDD3 matching over 10 bases. The germline V gene encodes CDR1 NSMFDY and CDR2 ISSIKDK. The CDR3 is 17 amino acids. For the CDR3, the DNA is TGTGCAGCAAGCGCGTACGTACTGGGGGATTCAGCCGATAAGCTCATCTTT. Its translation: CAASAYVLGDSADKLIF.

This clone has more than one count but fewer than ten. The mismatch at residue 12 between this DNA's translation and the TCRdb protein of a much larger clone likely reflects a read error; the protein shown is translated from the DNA. The chain links TRDV2 to TRDJ1; D gene ambiguous. Germline V gives CDR1 GEAIGNYY, CDR2 EKD. There are 16 residues in the CDR3. As DNA, the CDR3 is TGTGCCTGTGACCCTCTCCACGCCCGGTACACCAATAAACTCATCTTT. This sequence encodes CACDPLHARYTNKLIF.

As regards this clone: The protein in TCRdb stems from a much larger clone and differs at residue 8 from this DNA's translation, likely a read error; here the protein is translated from the DNA. The chain couples TRDV2 to TRDJ2; D might be TRDD3 (6 bases). This CDR3 spans 18 amino acids. Trimming cost V 0 bases and J 0 bases, with 16 bases left between them. CDR1 GEAIGNYY and CDR2 EKD come from the germline V gene. The CDR3 DNA reads TGTGCCTGTGACACCTGGGGATCCGATAGGGCTTTGACAGCACAACTCTTCTTT. Its protein product is CACDTWGSDRALTAQLFF.

Only a few counts were recorded for this clone. Since a much larger clone is just one base distant, this may be a read error. Other nucleotide sequences in the sample specify the same CDR3. The chain uses TRDV2 and TRDJ2, with TRDD3 identical over 8 bases. CDR1 and CDR2 from the germline V gene are GEAIGNYY and EKD. This CDR3 spans 15 amino acids. In nucleotides, the CDR3 is TGTGCCTGTGACACCTTGGGGGATTTGACAGCACACCTCTTCTTT. Translation: CACDTLGDLTAHLFF.

In regard to this clone: The translation of this DNA and the TCRdb protein of a much larger clone differ at residue 15, probably owing to a read error; the protein shown here is translated from the DNA. This chain joins TRDV2 and TRDJ3; 12 nucleotides match TRDD3. This CDR3 is 18 amino acids long. Germline V gene sequence: CDR1 GEAIGNYY, CDR2 EKD. The CDR3 nucleotides are TGTGCCTGTGACACGATACTGGGGGATACCTGGGACACCCGACGGATGTTTTTC. Encoded protein: CACDTILGDTWDTRRMFF.

This clone was seen more than once but under ten times. The junction differs from germline at one of its ends, possibly a read error. V usage is TRDV2 and J usage is TRDJ3; TRDD3 aligns across 13 bases. The V gene's germline CDR1 is GEAIGNYY and CDR2 EKD. This CDR3 region has 20 residues. This CDR3 is CACDVLGDTGSSWDARQMFF. CDR3 sequence (DNA): TGTGCCTGTGATGTACTGGGGGATACGGGAAGCTCCTGGGACGCCCGACAGATGTTTTTC.

In its sample, this clone is medium-sized (0.01 to 0.1%). The sample has other DNA sequences that encode this CDR3 too. V usage is TRDV2 and J usage is TRDJ2, with TRDD3 matching 10 bases. J gave up 3 bases and V 2 bases, and 8 bases lay outside the gene matches. Germline-derived CDR1 and CDR2 are GEAIGNYY and EKD. The length of the CDR3 is 17 residues. The CDR3 nucleotides read TGTGCCTGTGACATACTGGGGGATGGGGCGCTGACAGCACAACTCTTCTTT. Translated, it gives CACDILGDGALTAQLFF.